This T cell receptor (beta chain) was observed in a study of CD8+CD57+ T cells in acquired aplastic anemia. At the level of the study: Mean DNA quantity obtained from sorted CD4+ and CD8+ cells was 3 to 3.5 ug. Study-level findings and limits: Patients and controls shared approximately 30 CD8+ CDR3 sequences. For CD8+ Simpson's diversity, patients and controls showed no significant difference.

Ten or more counts support this clonotype. No antigen is known for it. Before being chosen for sequencing, patients had shown CD8+CD57+ cell expansion by flow cytometry. Patients were untreated when blood was sampled. V was trimmed by 6 bases and J by 2 bases, leaving 13 bases between them. Germline V gene data show CDR1 as MNHNS and CDR2 as SASEGT. The CDR3 is 14 amino acids. It was genomic DNA that served as the template for profiling TCR beta VDJ and CDR3. TCRdb reprocessed the reads with MiXCR, giving one entry per CDR3 protein. The sample contains more than 95,000 distinct CDR3 sequences, approximately 36% of which appear only once.

The V gene is TRBV6-1, the J gene TRBJ1-2, with D unresolved. This TCR was sampled from a human donor with aplastic anemia. The specimen sequenced was sorted CD4+, CD8+, or CD8+CD57+ T cells (not recorded which) from PBMCs. The DNA for the CDR3 is TGTGCCAGCAGATCCCAGACTGCCAACTATGGCTACACCTTC. Protein product: CASRSQTANYGYTF.